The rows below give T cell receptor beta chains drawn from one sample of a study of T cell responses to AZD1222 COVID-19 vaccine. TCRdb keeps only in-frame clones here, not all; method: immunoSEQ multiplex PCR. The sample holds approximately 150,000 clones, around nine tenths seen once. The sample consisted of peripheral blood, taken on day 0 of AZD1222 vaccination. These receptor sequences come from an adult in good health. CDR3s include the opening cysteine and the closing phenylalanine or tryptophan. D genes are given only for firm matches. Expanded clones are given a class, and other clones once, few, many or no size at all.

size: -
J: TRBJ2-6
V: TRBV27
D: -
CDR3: CATKGGTGANVLTF
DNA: TGTGCCACCAAAGGGGGTACTGGGGCCAACGTCCTGACTTTC

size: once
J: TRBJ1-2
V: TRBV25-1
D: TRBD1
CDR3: CASSEYQGAVTF
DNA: TGTGCCAGCAGTGAATATCAGGGGGCGGTTACCTTC

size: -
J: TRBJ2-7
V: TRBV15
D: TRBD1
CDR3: CATSPDREMREQYF
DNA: TGTGCCACCAGCCCAGACAGGGAAATGCGCGAGCAGTACTTC

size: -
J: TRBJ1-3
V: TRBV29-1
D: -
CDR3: CSVGTLGNTIYF
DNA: TGCAGCGTGGGCACCCTGGGAAACACCATATATTTT

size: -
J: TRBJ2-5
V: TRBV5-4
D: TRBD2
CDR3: CASSANQLAGKETQYF
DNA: TGTGCCAGCAGCGCGAACCAACTAGCGGGGAAAGAGACCCAGTACTTC

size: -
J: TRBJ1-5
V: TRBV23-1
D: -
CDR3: CASSKRGRGHQPQHF
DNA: TGCGCCAGCAGTAAGAGGGGGAGGGGACATCAGCCCCAGCATTTT

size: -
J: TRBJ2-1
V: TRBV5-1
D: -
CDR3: CASSLNRNEQFF
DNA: TGCGCCAGCAGCTTGAACCGTAATGAGCAGTTCTTC

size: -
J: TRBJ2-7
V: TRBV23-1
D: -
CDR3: CASRSSYEQYF
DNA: TGCGCCAGCAGGAGCTCCTACGAGCAGTACTTC

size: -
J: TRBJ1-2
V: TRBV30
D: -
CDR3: CAWSLTGRHGYTF
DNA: TGTGCCTGGAGTTTGACAGGTAGGCATGGCTACACCTTC

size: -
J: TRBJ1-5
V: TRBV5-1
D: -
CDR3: CASSPPGRQPQHF
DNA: TGCGCCAGCAGCCCCCCCGGCCGGCAGCCCCAGCATTTT

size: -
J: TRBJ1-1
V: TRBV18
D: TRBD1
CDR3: CASSPRDRETEAFF
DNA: TGTGCCAGCTCACCCCGGGACAGGGAAACTGAAGCTTTCTTT

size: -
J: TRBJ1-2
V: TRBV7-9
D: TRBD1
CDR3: CASRGQGGYGYTF
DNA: TGTGCCAGCAGAGGTCAGGGGGGCTATGGCTACACCTTC

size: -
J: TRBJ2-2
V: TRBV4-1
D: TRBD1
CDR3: CASSHPQGAGELFF
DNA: TGCGCCAGCAGCCACCCCCAGGGGGCCGGGGAGCTGTTTTTT

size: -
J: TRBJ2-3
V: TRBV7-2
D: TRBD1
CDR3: CASTGQGVGASTDTQYF
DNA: TGTGCCAGCACCGGACAGGGGGTGGGGGCTAGCACAGATACGCAGTATTTT

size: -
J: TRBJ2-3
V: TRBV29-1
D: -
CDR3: CSVNRESSTQYF
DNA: TGCAGCGTTAACAGGGAAAGTAGTACGCAGTATTTT

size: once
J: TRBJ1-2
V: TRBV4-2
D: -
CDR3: CASSQRGPGDGYTF
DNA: TGTGCCAGCAGCCAACGGGGCCCGGGGGATGGCTACACCTTC

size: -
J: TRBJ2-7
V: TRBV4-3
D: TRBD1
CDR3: CASSQGQGGTYEQYF
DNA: TGCGCCAGCAGCCAGGGACAGGGGGGCACCTACGAGCAGTACTTC

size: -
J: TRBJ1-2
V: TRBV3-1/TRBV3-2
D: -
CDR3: CASSHFRGNYGYTF
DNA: TGTGCCAGCAGCCATTTTCGAGGAAACTATGGCTACACCTTC

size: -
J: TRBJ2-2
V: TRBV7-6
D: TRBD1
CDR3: CASSLDGQGWGGNTGELFF
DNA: TGTGCCAGCAGCTTAGACGGACAGGGATGGGGAGGAAACACCGGGGAGCTGTTTTTT

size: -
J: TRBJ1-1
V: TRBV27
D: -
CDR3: CASSLSRPRPRGTEAFF
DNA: TGTGCCAGCAGTTTATCCCGCCCGCGCCCCCGTGGCACTGAAGCTTTCTTT

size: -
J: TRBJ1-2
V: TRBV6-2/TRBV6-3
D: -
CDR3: CASSYLRDGGYTF
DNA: TGTGCCAGCAGTTATCTCCGGGACGGAGGCTACACCTTC

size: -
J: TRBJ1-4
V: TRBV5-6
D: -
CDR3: CASSLWAALNEKLFF
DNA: TGTGCCAGCAGCTTGTGGGCGGCCCTTAATGAAAAACTGTTTTTT

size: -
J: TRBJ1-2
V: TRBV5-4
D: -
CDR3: CASSLVQNFNYGYTF
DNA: TGTGCCAGCAGCTTGGTCCAGAACTTTAACTATGGCTACACCTTC

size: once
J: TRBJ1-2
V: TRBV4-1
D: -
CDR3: CASSHEIRGGLGGYTF
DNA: TGCGCCAGCAGCCACGAGATCCGGGGGGGGCTGGGTGGCTACACCTTC

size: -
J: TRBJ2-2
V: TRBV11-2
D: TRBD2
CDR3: CASSFLRGGWSTGELFF
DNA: TGTGCCAGCAGCTTTTTGCGGGGGGGCTGGTCGACCGGGGAGCTGTTTTTT

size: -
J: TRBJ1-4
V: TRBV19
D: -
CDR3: CASTNSWGNEKLFF
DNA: TGTGCCAGTACCAATTCCTGGGGGAATGAAAAACTGTTTTTT

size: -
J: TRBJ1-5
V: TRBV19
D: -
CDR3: CASSIRAANQPQHF
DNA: TGTGCCAGTAGTATAAGGGCGGCCAATCAGCCCCAGCATTTT

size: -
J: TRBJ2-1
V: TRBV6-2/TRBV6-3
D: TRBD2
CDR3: CASSPTRQRTSGGEQFF
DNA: TGTGCCAGCAGCCCTACCCGACAGCGGACTAGCGGGGGTGAGCAGTTCTTC

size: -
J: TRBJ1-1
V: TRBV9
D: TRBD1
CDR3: CASSVDGQENTEAFF
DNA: TGTGCCAGCAGCGTGGATGGACAGGAAAACACTGAAGCTTTCTTT

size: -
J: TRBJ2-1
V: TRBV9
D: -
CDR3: CASSVGPSGSSYNEQFF
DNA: TGTGCCAGCAGCGTAGGTCCGAGCGGTAGCTCCTACAATGAGCAGTTCTTC

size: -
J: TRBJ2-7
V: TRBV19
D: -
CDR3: CASSQTRGEQYF
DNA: TGTGCCAGTAGCCAGACCCGGGGCGAGCAGTACTTC

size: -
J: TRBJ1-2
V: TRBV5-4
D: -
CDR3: CASSWHSAPGGYTF
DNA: TGTGCCAGCAGCTGGCACAGTGCCCCAGGAGGCTACACCTTC

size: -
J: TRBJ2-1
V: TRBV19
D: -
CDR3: CASSPRVYNEQFF
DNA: TGTGCCAGTAGTCCCAGGGTTTACAATGAGCAGTTCTTC

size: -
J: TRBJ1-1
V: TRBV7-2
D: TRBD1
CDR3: CASSPPGRGRRTEAFF
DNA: TGTGCCAGCAGCCCGCCTGGGAGGGGGCGCCGCACTGAAGCTTTCTTT

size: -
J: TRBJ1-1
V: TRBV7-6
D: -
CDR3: CASSLTGHNTEAFF
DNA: TGTGCCAGCAGCTTAACGGGGCACAACACTGAAGCTTTCTTT

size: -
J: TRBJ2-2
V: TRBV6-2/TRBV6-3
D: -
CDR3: CASSYNLGDRENTGELFF
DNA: TGTGCCAGCAGTTATAATTTGGGGGACCGGGAGAACACCGGGGAGCTGTTTTTT

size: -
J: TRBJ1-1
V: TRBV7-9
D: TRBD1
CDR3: CASRFQGENTEAFF
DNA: TGTGCCAGCAGATTCCAGGGGGAGAACACTGAAGCTTTCTTT

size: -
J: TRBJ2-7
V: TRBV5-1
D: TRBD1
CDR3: CASSLAWDREGHEQYF
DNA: TGCGCCAGCAGCTTGGCCTGGGACAGGGAGGGGCACGAGCAGTACTTC

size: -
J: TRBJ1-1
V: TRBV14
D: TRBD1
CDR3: CASSQGVTWQGAAFF
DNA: TGTGCCAGCAGCCAAGGAGTGACGTGGCAGGGGGCTGCTTTCTTT

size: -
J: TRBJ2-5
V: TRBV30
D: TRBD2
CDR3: CAWSRLADQETQYF
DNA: TGTGCCTGGAGTAGGCTAGCGGACCAAGAGACCCAGTACTTC

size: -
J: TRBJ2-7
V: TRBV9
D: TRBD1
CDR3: CASSAAAGTGLYEQYF
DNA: TGTGCCAGCAGCGCCGCGGCCGGGACAGGGTTATACGAGCAGTACTTC

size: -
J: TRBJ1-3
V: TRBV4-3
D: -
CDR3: CASSQGDPGNTIYF
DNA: TGCGCCAGCAGCCAAGGTGACCCTGGAAACACCATATATTTT

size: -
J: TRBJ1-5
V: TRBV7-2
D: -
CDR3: CASSLASSNQPQHF
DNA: TGTGCCAGCAGCTTAGCGAGTAGCAATCAGCCCCAGCATTTT

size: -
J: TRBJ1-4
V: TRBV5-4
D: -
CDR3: CASSGSSSGNEKLFF
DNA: TGTGCCAGCAGCGGGAGCAGTTCGGGTAATGAAAAACTGTTTTTT

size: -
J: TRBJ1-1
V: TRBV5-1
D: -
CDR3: CASSLGTEAFF
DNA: TGCGCCAGCAGCTTGGGCACTGAAGCTTTCTTT

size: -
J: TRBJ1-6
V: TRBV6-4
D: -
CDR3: CASSELGGPDNSPLHF
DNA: TGTGCCAGCAGTGAGCTGGGGGGCCCGGATAATTCACCCCTCCACTTT

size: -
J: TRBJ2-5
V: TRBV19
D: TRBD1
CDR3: CASSPLTGGQETQYF
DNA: TGTGCCAGTAGTCCGTTAACAGGGGGTCAAGAGACCCAGTACTTC

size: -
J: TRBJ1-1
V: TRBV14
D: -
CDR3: CASSQGQGNTEAFF
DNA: TGTGCCAGCAGCCAAGGCCAGGGGAATACTGAAGCTTTCTTT

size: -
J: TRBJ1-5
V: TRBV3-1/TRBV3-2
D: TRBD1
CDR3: CASSPTGVHQPQHF
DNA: TGTGCCAGCAGCCCCACAGGGGTTCATCAGCCCCAGCATTTT

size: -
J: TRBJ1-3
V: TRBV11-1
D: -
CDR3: CASSPEAGNTIYF
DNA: TGTGCCAGCAGCCCAGAAGCAGGAAACACCATATATTTT